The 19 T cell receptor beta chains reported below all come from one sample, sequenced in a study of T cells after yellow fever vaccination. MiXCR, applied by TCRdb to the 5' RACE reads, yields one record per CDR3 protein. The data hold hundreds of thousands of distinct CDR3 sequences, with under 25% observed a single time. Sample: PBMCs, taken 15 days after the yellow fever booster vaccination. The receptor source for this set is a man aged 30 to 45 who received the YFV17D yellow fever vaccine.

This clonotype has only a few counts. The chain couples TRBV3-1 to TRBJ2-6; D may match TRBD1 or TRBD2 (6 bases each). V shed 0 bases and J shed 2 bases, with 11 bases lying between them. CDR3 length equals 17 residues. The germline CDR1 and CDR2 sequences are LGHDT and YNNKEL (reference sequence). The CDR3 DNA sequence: TGTGCCAGCAGCCAAGATTCGAGGGGGGCTGGGGCCAACGTCCTGACTTTC. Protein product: CASSQDSRGAGANVLTF.

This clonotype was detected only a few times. CDR3 sequence (DNA): TGCGCCAGCAGCCAAGATCCGGCCGAAGGGACAGGAACTTTCTTT. Its protein is CASSQDPAEGTGTFF. This chain joins TRBV4-3 and TRBJ1-1, with 8 positions matching TRBD1. Looked up from germline, CDR1 is LGHNA and CDR2 is YSLEER. This CDR3 is 15 amino acids long. V lost 0 bases to trimming and J lost 12 bases; unmatched junction nucleotides: 12.

CDR3 amino acids: CASSARGRQPPGTYEQYF. The CDR3 DNA sequence: TGTGCCAGTAGTGCCAGGGGGCGACAGCCTCCCGGCACCTACGAGCAGTACTTC. This chain links TRBV19 with TRBJ2-7; 8 nucleotides line up with TRBD1. The J segment lost 2 bases and the V segment lost 5 bases, leaving 17 bases of the junction unmatched. The germline V gene encodes CDR1 LNHDA and CDR2 SQIVND (reference sequence). This CDR3 spans 18 amino acids.

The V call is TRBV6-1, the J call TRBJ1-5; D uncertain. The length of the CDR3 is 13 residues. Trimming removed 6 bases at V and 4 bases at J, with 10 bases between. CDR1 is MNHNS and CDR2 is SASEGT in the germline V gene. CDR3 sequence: CASRAVGNQPQHF. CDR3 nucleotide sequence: TGTGCCAGCAGGGCTGTAGGAAATCAGCCCCAGCATTTT.

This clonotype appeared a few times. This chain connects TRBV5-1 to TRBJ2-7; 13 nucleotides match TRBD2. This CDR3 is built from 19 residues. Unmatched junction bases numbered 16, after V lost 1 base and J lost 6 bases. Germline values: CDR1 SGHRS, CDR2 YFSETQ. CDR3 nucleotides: TGCGCCAGCAGCTTGTACCGGACTAGCGGGAGTATGGGGCCCCCCGAGCAGTACTTC. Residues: CASSLYRTSGSMGPPEQYF.

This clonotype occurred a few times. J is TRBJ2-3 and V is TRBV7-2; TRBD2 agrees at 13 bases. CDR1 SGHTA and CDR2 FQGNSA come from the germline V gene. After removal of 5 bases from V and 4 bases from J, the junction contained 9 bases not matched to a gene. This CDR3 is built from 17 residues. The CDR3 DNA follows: TGTGCCAGCAGCAAGCGGACTAGCGGGAGCAGACCAGATACGCAGTATTTT. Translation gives CASSKRTSGSRPDTQYF.

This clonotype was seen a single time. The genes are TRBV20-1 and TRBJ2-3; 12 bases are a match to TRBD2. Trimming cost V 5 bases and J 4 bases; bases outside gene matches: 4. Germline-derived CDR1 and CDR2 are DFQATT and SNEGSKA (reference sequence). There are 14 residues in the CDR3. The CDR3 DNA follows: TGCAGTGCTTCAGGACTAGCGGGACCAGATACGCAGTATTTT. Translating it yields CSASGLAGPDTQYF.

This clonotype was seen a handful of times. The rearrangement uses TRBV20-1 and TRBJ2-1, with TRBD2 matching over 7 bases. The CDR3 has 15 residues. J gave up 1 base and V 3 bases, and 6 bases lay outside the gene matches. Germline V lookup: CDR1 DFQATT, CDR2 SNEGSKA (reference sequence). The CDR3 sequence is CSARAGLESYNEQFF. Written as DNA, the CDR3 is TGCAGTGCTAGGGCTGGACTAGAGTCCTACAATGAGCAGTTCTTC.

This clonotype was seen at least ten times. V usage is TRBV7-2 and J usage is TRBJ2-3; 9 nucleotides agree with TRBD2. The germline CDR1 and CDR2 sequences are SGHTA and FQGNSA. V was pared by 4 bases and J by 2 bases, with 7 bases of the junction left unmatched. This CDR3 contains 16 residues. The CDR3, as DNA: TGTGCCAGCAGCTGGAAAGCGGGAGGATCCACAGATACGCAGTATTTT. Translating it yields CASSWKAGGSTDTQYF.

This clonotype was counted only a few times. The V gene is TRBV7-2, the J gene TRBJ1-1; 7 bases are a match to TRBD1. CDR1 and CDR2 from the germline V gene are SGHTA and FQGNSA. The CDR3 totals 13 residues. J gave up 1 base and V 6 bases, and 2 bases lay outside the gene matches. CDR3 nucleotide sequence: TGTGCCAGCAGACAGGGGCGGAACACTGAAGCTTTCTTT. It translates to CASRQGRNTEAFF.

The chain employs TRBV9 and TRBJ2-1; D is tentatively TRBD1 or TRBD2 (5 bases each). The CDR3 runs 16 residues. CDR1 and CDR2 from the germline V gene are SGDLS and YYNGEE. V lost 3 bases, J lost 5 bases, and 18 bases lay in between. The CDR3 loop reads CASSARTGAYDNEQFF. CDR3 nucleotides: TGTGCCAGCAGCGCCCGAACCGGGGCCTACGACAATGAGCAGTTCTTC.

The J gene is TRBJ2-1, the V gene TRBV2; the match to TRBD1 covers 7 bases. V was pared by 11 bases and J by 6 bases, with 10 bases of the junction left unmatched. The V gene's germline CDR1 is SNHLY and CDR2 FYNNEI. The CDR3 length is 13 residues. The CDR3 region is CAGTSAGGNEQFF. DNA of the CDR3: TGTGCCGGGACCAGCGCAGGGGGCAATGAGCAGTTCTTC.

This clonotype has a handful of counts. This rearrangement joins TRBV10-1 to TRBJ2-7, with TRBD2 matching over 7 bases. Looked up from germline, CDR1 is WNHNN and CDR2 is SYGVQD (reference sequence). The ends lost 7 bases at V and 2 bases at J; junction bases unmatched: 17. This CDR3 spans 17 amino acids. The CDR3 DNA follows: TGCGCCAGCACTGTCGGACGGGGGGATTATCCTCCCTACGAGCAGTACTTC. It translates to CASTVGRGDYPPYEQYF.

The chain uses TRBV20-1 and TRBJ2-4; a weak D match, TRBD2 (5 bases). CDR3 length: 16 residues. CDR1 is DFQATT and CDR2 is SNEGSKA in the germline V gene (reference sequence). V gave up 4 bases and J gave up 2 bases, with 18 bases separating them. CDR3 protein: CSATLSWAGTKNIQYF. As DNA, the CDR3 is TGCAGTGCTACTTTGAGTTGGGCCGGGACCAAAAACATTCAGTACTTC.

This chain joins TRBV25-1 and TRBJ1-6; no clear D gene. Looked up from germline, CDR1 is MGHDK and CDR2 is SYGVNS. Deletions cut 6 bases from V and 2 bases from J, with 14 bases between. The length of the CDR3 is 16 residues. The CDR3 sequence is CASREGLFAYNSPLHF. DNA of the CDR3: TGTGCCAGCAGAGAAGGACTCTTCGCCTATAATTCACCCCTCCACTTT.

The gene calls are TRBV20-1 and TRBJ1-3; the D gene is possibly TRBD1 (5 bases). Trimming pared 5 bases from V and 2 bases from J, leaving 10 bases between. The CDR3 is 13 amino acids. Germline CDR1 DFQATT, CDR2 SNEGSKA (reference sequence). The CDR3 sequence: CSALWTTGNTIYF. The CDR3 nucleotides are TGCAGTGCTCTATGGACAACTGGAAACACCATATATTTT.

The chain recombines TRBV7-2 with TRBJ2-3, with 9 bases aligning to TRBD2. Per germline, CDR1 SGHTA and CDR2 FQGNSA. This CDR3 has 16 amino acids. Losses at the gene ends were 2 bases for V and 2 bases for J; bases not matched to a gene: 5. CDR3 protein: CASSLTAGGLTDTQYF. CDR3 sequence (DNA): TGTGCCAGCAGCTTAACAGCGGGGGGACTCACAGATACGCAGTATTTT.

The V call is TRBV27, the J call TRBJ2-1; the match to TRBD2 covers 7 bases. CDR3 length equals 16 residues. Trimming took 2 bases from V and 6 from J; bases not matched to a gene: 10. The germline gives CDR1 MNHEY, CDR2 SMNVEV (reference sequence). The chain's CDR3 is CASSLMVWRGFNEQFF. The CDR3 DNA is TGTGCCAGCAGTTTAATGGTTTGGCGGGGGTTCAATGAGCAGTTCTTC.

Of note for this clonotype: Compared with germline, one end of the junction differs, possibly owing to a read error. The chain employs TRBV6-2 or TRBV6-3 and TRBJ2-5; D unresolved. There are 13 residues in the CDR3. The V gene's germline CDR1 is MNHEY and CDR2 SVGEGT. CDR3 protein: CDSRRSSQETQYF. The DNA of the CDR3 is TGTGACAGCAGGCGAAGCTCTCAAGAGACCCAGTACTTC.